The rows below give T cell receptor beta chains drawn from one sample of a study of T-cell reconstitution after alpha-beta-depleted transplantation in children. TCRdb processed the PCR reads anew with MiXCR; each CDR3 protein has one entry. The sample gives about 600,000 distinct CDR3 sequences, over 9.5% of which show up once; roughly 4% is in the top ten. The specimen was PBMCs from the stem cell graft donor, collected from the stem cell graft. The receptor source for this set is a human donor who donated a stem cell graft to a child with acute myeloid leukemia. Each CDR3 is given with its conserved first and last residue. A D gene is named only where the DNA matches it firmly. The size entry is marked missing in some rows and otherwise reads once, few, many or a size class.

d_call	clone_size	v_call	j_call	cdr3_nt	cdr3_aa
.	many	TRBV11-1	TRBJ2-1	TGTGCCAGCAGCCCGGACCCTCGGGGTGAGCAGTTCTTC	CASSPDPRGEQFF
.	few	TRBV9	TRBJ2-7	TGTGCCAGCAGCCCCCGGGACCAACTCTACGAGCAGTACTTC	CASSPRDQLYEQYF
TRBD2	few	TRBV7-2	TRBJ2-2	TGTGCCAGCAGCTTAAAAGGGACTAGCGGGTCCGGGGAGCTGTTTTTT	CASSLKGTSGSGELFF
.	many	TRBV29-1	TRBJ2-7	TGCAGCGTTGGGGGGAGCTCCTACGAGCAGTACTTC	CSVGGSSYEQYF
TRBD2	.	TRBV6-2/TRBV6-3	TRBJ2-1	TGTGCCAGCAGTCGTACCCCGGGACTAGCGGACTACAATGAGCAGTTCTTC	CASSRTPGLADYNEQFF
.	many	TRBV28	TRBJ2-1	TGTGCCAGCAGTTTGCCCGATTCGTACAATGAGCAGTTCTTC	CASSLPDSYNEQFF
.	.	TRBV11-1	TRBJ2-2	TGTGCCAGCAGCTCATCCCCTGGGCGTAGCGGAAGTAACACCGGGGAGCTGTTTTTT	CASSSSPGRSGSNTGELFF
TRBD1	few	TRBV4-3	TRBJ2-3	TGCGCCAGCAGCCAAGATTTGACAGGGGCGCACGATACGCAGTATTTT	CASSQDLTGAHDTQYF
.	many	TRBV2	TRBJ2-2	TGTGCCAGCAGTTACCTCAGGGGCCCCGGGGAGCTGTTTTTT	CASSYLRGPGELFF
TRBD2	.	TRBV7-2	TRBJ2-7	TGTGCCAGCAGCTTAGTCGTGGCGGGAGGGATTTACGAGCAGTACTTC	CASSLVVAGGIYEQYF
TRBD1	few	TRBV5-1	TRBJ2-7	TGCGCCAGCAGCTCCACGACAGGGGGCTACGAGCAGTACTTC	CASSSTTGGYEQYF
.	many	TRBV4-3	TRBJ2-7	TGCGCCAGCAAACTGGGAAACGCCTACGAGCAGTACTTC	CASKLGNAYEQYF
.	.	TRBV4-3	TRBJ1-3	TGCGCCAGCAGCCAAGATTTTGGGGGGACCCAGAACACCATATATTTT	CASSQDFGGTQNTIYF
TRBD2	few	TRBV6-2/TRBV6-3	TRBJ2-3	TGTGCCAGCAGTTACTCCGGACTAGCTACCAACTTGTGGGGCGGCACAGATACGCAGTATTTT	CASSYSGLATNLWGGTDTQYF
.	.	TRBV21-1	TRBJ1-1	TGTGCCAGCAGCATCGCGACAGTATTGAACACTGAAGCTTTCTTT	CASSIATVLNTEAFF
.	.	TRBV29-1	TRBJ2-7	TGCAGCGTTGAAAGAGGAAGCTCCTACGAGCAGTACTTC	CSVERGSSYEQYF
.	many	TRBV7-2	TRBJ2-2	TGTGCCAGCAGCTTAAGCACAGGGTACACCGGGGAGCTGTTTTTT	CASSLSTGYTGELFF
.	many	TRBV20-1	TRBJ2-5	TGCAGTGTTGTAGGGCAAGAGACCCAGTACTTC	CSVVGQETQYF
.	few	TRBV20-1	TRBJ2-3	TGCAGTGCCAATCCTCCCCGGGGTTCTGGCACAGATACGCAGTATTTT	CSANPPRGSGTDTQYF
.	.	TRBV9	TRBJ1-1	TGTGCCAGCAGCCTTGGGGGGGGCACGAACACTGAAGCTTTCTTT	CASSLGGGTNTEAFF
.	many	TRBV4-3	TRBJ2-3	TGCGCCAGCAGCCAAGATACAGATACGCAGTATTTT	CASSQDTDTQYF
TRBD1	.	TRBV18	TRBJ2-2	TGTGCCAGCTCACCATACAGGGGGAACACCGGGGAGCTGTTTTTT	CASSPYRGNTGELFF